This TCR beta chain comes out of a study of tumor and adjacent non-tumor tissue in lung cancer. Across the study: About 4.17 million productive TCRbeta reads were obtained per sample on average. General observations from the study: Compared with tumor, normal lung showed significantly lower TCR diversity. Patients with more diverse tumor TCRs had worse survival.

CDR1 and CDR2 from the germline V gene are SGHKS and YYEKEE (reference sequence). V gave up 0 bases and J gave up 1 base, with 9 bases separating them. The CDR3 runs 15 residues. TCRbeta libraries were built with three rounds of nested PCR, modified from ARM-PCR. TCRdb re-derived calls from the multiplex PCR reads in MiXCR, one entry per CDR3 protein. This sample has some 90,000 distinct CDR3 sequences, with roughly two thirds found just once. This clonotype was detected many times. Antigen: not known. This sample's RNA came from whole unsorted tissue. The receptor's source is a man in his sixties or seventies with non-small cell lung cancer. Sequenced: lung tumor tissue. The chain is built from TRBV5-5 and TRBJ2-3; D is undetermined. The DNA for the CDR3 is TGTGCCAGCAGCTTGGTCCGAGACCGCACAGATACGCAGTATTTT. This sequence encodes CASSLVRDRTDTQYF. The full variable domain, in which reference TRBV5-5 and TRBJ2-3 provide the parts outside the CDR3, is DAGVTQSPTHLIKTRGQQVTLRCSPISGHKSVSWYQQVLGQGPQFIFQYYEKEERGRGNFPDRFSARQFPNYSSELNVNALLLGDSALYLCASSLVRDRTDTQYFGPGTRLTVL.